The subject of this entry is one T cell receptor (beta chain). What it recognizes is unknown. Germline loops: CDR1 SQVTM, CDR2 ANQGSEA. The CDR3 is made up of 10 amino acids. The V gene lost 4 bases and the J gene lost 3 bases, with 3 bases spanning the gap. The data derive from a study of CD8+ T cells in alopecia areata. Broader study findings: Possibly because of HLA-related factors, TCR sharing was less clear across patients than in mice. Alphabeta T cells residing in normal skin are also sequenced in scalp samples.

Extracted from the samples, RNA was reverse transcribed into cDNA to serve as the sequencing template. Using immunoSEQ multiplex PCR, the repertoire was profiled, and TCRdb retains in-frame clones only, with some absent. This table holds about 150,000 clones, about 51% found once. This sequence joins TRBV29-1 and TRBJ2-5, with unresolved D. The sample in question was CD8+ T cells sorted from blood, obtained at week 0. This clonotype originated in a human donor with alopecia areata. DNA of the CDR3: TGCAGCGTTGTCGAAGAGACCCAGTACTTC. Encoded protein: CSVVEETQYF.